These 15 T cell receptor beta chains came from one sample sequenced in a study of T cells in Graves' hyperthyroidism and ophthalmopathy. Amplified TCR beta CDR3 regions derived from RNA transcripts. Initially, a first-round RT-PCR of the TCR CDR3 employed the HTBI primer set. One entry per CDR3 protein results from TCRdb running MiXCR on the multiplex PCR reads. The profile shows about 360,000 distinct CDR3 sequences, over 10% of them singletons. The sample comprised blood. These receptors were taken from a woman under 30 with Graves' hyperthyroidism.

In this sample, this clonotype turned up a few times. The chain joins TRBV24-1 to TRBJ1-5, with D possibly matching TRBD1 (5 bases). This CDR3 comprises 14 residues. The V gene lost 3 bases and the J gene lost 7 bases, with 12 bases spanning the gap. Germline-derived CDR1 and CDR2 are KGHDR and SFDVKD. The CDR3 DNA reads TGTGCCACCAGTGATGAAGGGGAGGGCCAGCCCCAGCATTTT. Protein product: CATSDEGEGQPQHF.

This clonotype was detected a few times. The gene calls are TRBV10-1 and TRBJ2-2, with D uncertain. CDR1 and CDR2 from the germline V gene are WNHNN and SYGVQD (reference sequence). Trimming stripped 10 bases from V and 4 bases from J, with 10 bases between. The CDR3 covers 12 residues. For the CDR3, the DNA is TGCGCCACCTCGCCGCCCACCGGGGAGCTGTTTTTT. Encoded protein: CATSPPTGELFF.

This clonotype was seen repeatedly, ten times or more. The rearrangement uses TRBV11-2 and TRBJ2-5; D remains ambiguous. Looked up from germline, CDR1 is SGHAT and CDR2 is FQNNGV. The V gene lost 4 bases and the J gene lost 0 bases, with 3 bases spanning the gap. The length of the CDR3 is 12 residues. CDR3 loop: CASSSHQETQYF. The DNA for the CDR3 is TGTGCCAGCAGCTCCCACCAAGAGACCCAGTACTTC.

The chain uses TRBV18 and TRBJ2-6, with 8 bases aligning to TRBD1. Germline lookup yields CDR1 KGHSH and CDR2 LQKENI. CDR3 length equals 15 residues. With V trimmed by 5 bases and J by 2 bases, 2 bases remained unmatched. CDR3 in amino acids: CASSVTGAGANVLTF. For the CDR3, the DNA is TGTGCCAGCTCAGTGACAGGGGCTGGGGCCAACGTCCTGACTTTC.

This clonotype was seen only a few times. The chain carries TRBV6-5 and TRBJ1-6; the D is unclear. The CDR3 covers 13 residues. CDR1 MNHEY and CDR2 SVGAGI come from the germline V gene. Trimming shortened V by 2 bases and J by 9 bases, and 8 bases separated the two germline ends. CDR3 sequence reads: CASSYEGRSPLHF. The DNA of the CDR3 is TGTGCCAGCAGTTACGAAGGACGTTCACCCCTCCACTTT.

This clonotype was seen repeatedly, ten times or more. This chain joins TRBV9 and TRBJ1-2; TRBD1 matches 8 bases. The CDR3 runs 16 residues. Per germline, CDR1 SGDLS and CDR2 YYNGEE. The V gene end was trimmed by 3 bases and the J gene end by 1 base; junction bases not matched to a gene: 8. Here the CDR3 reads CASSGGQVDRNYGYTF. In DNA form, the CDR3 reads TGTGCCAGCAGCGGGGGACAGGTTGACCGTAACTATGGCTACACCTTC.

In nucleotides, the CDR3 is TGTGCCAGCAGTAGGACCAAAGGCCATGGCTACACCTTC. It translates to CASSRTKGHGYTF. V gene TRBV12-3 or TRBV12-4 combines with J gene TRBJ1-2; D not resolved. The CDR3 extends over 13 amino acids. The V and J ends lost 5 bases and 6 bases respectively, with 13 bases between them.

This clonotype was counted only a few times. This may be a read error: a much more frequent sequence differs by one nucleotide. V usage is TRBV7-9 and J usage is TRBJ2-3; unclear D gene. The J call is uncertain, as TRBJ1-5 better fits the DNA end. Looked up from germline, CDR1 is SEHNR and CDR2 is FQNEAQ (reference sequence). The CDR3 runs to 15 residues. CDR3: CASSLALGSTDTQHF. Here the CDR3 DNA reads TGTGCCAGCAGCTTAGCGTTGGGGAGCACAGATACGCAGCATTTT.

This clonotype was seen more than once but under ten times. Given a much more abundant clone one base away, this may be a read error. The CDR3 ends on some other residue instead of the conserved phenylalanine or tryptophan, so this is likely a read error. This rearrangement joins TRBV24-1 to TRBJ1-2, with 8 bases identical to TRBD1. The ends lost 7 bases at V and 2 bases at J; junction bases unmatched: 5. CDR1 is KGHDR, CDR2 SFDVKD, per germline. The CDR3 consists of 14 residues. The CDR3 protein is CATSQGQGNYGYTV. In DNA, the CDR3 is TGTGCCACCAGCCAAGGACAGGGCAACTATGGCTACACCGTC.

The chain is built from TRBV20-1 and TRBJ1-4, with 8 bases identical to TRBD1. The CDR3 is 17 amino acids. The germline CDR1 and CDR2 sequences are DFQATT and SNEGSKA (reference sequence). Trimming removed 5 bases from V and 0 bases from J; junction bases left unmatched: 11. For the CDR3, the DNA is TGCAGTGCTCTGCGGGACAGGTCTTATGCAACTAATGAAAAACTGTTTTTT. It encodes CSALRDRSYATNEKLFF.

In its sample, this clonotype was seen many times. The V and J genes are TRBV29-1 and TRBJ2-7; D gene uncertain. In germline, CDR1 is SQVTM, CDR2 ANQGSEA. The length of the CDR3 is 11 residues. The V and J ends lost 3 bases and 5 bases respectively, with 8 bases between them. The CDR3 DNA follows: TGCAGCGTTGACCTAAGGAACGAGCAGTACTTC. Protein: CSVDLRNEQYF.

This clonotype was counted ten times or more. The chain's CDR3 is CSAWTGSSYEQYF. CDR3 in DNA: TGCAGTGCCTGGACAGGCAGCTCCTACGAGCAGTACTTC. The chain couples TRBV20-1 to TRBJ2-7, with TRBD1 matching over 7 bases. Trimming at V came to 6 bases and at J to 0 bases, leaving 5 bases not matched to a gene. Per the germline V gene, CDR1 is DFQATT and CDR2 is SNEGSKA (reference sequence). The CDR3 extends over 13 amino acids.

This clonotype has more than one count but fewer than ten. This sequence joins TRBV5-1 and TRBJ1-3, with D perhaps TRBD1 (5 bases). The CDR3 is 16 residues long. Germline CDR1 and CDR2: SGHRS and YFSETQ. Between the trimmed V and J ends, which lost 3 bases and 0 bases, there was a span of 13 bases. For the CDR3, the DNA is TGCGCCAGCAGCTATACCGACAGCTTCTCTGGAAACACCATATATTTT. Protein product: CASSYTDSFSGNTIYF.

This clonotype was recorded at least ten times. The chain's CDR3 is CASRPTGSYNEQFF. CDR3 sequence (DNA): TGTGCCAGCAGGCCGACAGGTTCCTACAATGAGCAGTTCTTC. The chain combines TRBV28 with TRBJ2-1, with a tentative D call TRBD1 (6 bases). The CDR3 sequence is 14 residues long. Trimming removed 6 bases from V and 1 base from J, with 10 bases in between. The V gene's germline CDR1 is MDHEN and CDR2 SYDVKM.

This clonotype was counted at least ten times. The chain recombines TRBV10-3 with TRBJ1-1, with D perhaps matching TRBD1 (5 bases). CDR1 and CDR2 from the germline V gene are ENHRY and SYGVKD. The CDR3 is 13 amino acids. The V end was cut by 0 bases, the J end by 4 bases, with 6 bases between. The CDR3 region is CAISESRGTEAFF. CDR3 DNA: TGTGCCATCAGTGAGTCGAGGGGCACTGAAGCTTTCTTT.